This TCR beta chain was sequenced in a study of blood T cell repertoires in COVID-19. For the study at large: The study drew acute and convalescent COVID-19 samples from the United States, Italy and Spain.

In Seattle, patients joined the study during active infection and were tracked longitudinally. CDR1 and CDR2 from the germline V gene are SGHTA and FQGTGA. With 3 bases removed from V and 5 bases from J, the gap between germline ends came to 10 bases. The CDR3 consists of 13 residues. Original data processing: Nucleated cell counts were estimated from reference gene primer amplification. Data came from immunoSEQ multiplex PCR; TCRdb stores just in-frame clones and leaves some out. For V, J and clone size, that table is used; D and trimming come from the DNA. The sample shows 300,000 to 400,000 clones, about 89% of them seen only once.

The receptor was derived from a woman aged 60-75 years with COVID-19, enrolled during active disease. The sample consisted of peripheral blood. The chain joins TRBV7-3 to TRBJ2-5, with D possibly TRBD2 on 6 matching bases. CDR3 coding DNA: TGTGCCAGCAGCTTCGGAGGGAGGGAGACCCAGTACTTC. Protein sequence: CASSFGGRETQYF.